These 31 T cell receptor beta chains originate from one sample sequenced in a study of chemoradiotherapy in HPV16-positive cancers. Measured with immunoSEQ multiplex PCR; TCRdb has only the in-frame clones, and not every one. The sample records tens of thousands of clones, under 95% being singletons. Source: blood, taken from a patient who underwent chemoradiotherapy. All receptors come from a human donor with HPV-associated anogenital cancer.

The CDR3 protein is CASSLRAGWDTEAFF. The CDR3 bases are TGCGCCAGCAGCCTCCGGGCAGGGTGGGACACTGAAGCTTTCTTT. J is TRBJ1-1 and V is TRBV4-3; D possibly corresponds to TRBD1 (5 bases). The length of the CDR3 is 15 residues. The germline gives CDR1 LGHNA, CDR2 YSLEER. Trimming removed 4 bases from V and 3 bases from J, with 15 bases in between.

This rearrangement joins TRBV7-8 to TRBJ2-2; D remains unclear. The CDR3 spans 15 residues. Trimming took off 4 bases at V and 5 bases at J, with 14 bases between the two ends. CDR1 and CDR2 (germline): SGHVS, FQNEAQ. CDR3 loop: CASSSRSEVTGELFF. For the CDR3, the DNA is TGTGCCAGCAGCTCGCGGTCGGAAGTTACCGGGGAGCTGTTTTTT.

The chain joins TRBV6-5 to TRBJ1-2, with a possible D match to TRBD1 (6 bases). CDR3 size: 13 residues. Per the germline V gene, CDR1 is MNHEY and CDR2 is SVGAGI. V lost 6 bases and J 6 bases, leaving 14 bases between the germline ends. The CDR3 reads CASSSSRGDGYTF. CDR3 nucleotides: TGTGCCAGCAGCTCGTCAAGGGGGGATGGCTACACCTTC.

This clone turned up a few times. The chain has TRBV2 and TRBJ2-7; unclear D gene. V lost 6 bases to trimming and J lost 3 bases, with 9 bases between them. Germline lookup yields CDR1 SNHLY and CDR2 FYNNEI. The CDR3 extends over 12 amino acids. The CDR3 loop reads CASRALNYEQYF. DNA for the CDR3: TGTGCCAGCAGGGCCCTAAACTACGAGCAGTACTTC.

In this sample, this clone turned up a few times. The J gene is TRBJ2-3, the V gene TRBV11-3, with 8 bases fitting TRBD2. From germline, CDR1 is SGHNT and CDR2 YENEEA. This CDR3 has 15 residues. The V segment lost 5 bases and the J segment 2 bases; nucleotides outside the gene matches: 6. The CDR3 DNA is TGTGCCAGCAGCGGAAGCGGGGGATCCACAGATACGCAGTATTTT. As protein: CASSGSGGSTDTQYF.

This clone was recorded once. V usage is TRBV5-4 and J usage is TRBJ2-3; D tentatively fits TRBD1 or TRBD2 (6 bases each). Germline CDR1 is SGHNT and CDR2 is YYREEE (reference sequence). The CDR3 totals 14 residues. The V end was cut by 3 bases, the J end by 10 bases, with 18 bases between. The CDR3 is CASSSPGGPGSQYF. The CDR3 region has the DNA TGTGCCAGCAGCTCCCCCGGGGGCCCTGGGTCGCAGTATTTT.

The count of this clone is one. The chain uses TRBV12-5 and TRBJ1-5, with TRBD1 identical over 7 bases. V lost 2 bases to trimming and J lost 5 bases; unmatched junction nucleotides: 6. The CDR3 loop spans 15 amino acids. Germline V gene data show CDR1 as LGHNT and CDR2 as FRNRAP. The DNA of the CDR3 is TGTGCTAGTGGTTTGCCCTTTACAGGGGATCAGCCCCAGCATTTT. It yields the protein CASGLPFTGDQPQHF.

J is TRBJ2-2 and V is TRBV9; TRBD1 matches 9 bases. This CDR3 is 16 amino acids long. CDR1 and CDR2 from the germline V gene are SGDLS and YYNGEE. V shed 0 bases and J 2 bases; nucleotides not matched to a gene: 2. CDR3 DNA: TGTGCCAGCAGCGTAGGGACAGGGGTTAACACCGGGGAGCTGTTTTTT. It encodes CASSVGTGVNTGELFF.

The chain employs TRBV12-5 and TRBJ2-2; D possibly corresponds to TRBD1 (5 bases). CDR1 and CDR2 from the germline V gene are LGHNT and FRNRAP. This CDR3 has 15 amino acids. V was cut by 0 bases and J by 6 bases, with 11 bases left in between. CDR3 bases: TGTGCTAGTGGTTTGGTACTCAGGGATCCCGGGGAGCTGTTTTTT. This sequence encodes CASGLVLRDPGELFF. Looking up the rest from reference TRBV12-5 and TRBJ2-2 gives the full variable domain: DARVTQTPRHKVTEMGQEVTMRCQPILGHNTVFWYRQTMMQGLELLAYFRNRAPLDDSGMPKDRFSAEMPDATLATLKIQPSEPRDSAVYFCASGLVLRDPGELFFGEGSRLTVL.

The gene calls are TRBV27 and TRBJ1-6; TRBD1 aligns across 7 bases. The junction had 21 bases not matched to a gene; V was cut back by 5 bases and J by 5 bases. The CDR3 extends over 20 amino acids. Germline values: CDR1 MNHEY, CDR2 SMNVEV (reference sequence). The CDR3: CASSNIDLIQGWPNNSPLHF. CDR3 nucleotides: TGTGCCAGCAGTAACATCGACCTTATACAGGGGTGGCCGAATAATTCACCCCTCCACTTT.

This chain joins TRBV4-2 and TRBJ2-5, with TRBD2 identical over 7 bases. Germline values: CDR1 LGHNA, CDR2 YNFKEQ. J was trimmed by 0 bases and V by 5 bases; bases with no gene match: 3. The CDR3 totals 14 residues. The CDR3 here is CASSKGGNQETQYF. As DNA, the CDR3 is TGTGCCAGCAGCAAGGGAGGGAACCAAGAGACCCAGTACTTC.

This chain uses TRBV25-1 with TRBJ2-7; D might be TRBD1 or TRBD2, each matching 5 bases. The V gene's germline CDR1 is MGHDK and CDR2 SYGVNS. The CDR3 runs 13 residues. V lost 4 bases and J lost 2, with 9 bases in between. The CDR3 nucleotides are TGTGCCAGCAGTGTCGGGACCCCCTACGAGCAGTACTTC. Translation: CASSVGTPYEQYF.

The chain employs TRBV6-5 and TRBJ1-2, with TRBD1 matching 10 bases. Germline V gene data show CDR1 as MNHEY and CDR2 as SVGAGI. V dropped 6 bases and J dropped 4; count of bases not matched to a gene: 5. This CDR3 comprises 14 residues. The CDR3 DNA is TGTGCCAGCAGGAGTGGACAGGGGGGCTATGGCTACACCTTC. Translating gives CASRSGQGGYGYTF.

The chain recombines TRBV19 with TRBJ1-6; 8 bases agree with TRBD1. This CDR3 has 14 amino acids. The J segment lost 7 bases and the V segment lost 5 bases, leaving 4 bases of the junction unmatched. Germline V lookup: CDR1 LNHDA, CDR2 SQIVND (reference sequence). The CDR3 spells CASSRTGGNSPLHF. The CDR3 DNA is TGTGCCAGTAGTCGTACAGGGGGAAATTCACCCCTCCACTTT. Full variable domain (missing parts from reference TRBV19 and TRBJ1-6): DGGITQSPKYLFRKEGQNVTLSCEQNLNHDAMYWYRQDPGQGLRLIYYSQIVNDFQKGDIAEGYSVSREKKESFPLTVTSAQKNPTAFYLCASSRTGGNSPLHFGNGTRLTVT.

The rearrangement uses TRBV13 and TRBJ2-2, with D possibly being TRBD1 (5 bases). The length of the CDR3 is 18 residues. The ends were cut back, 5 bases at V and 1 base at J, with 20 bases in the middle. CDR1 is PRHDT, CDR2 FYEKMQ, per germline (reference sequence). CDR3 bases: TGTGCCAGCAGCACCCCCTTTGGGGCGGAGAAGAACACCGGGGAGCTGTTTTTT. Translating it yields CASSTPFGAEKNTGELFF.

The count of this clone is one. The chain joins TRBV2 to TRBJ2-5; weak D call: TRBD2 (5 bases). The V end lost 2 bases, the J end lost 2 bases, and 12 bases lay between the germline ends. Germline V gene sequence: CDR1 SNHLY, CDR2 FYNNEI. This CDR3 is 15 amino acids long. The CDR3 sequence is CASSEQDRGQETQYF. CDR3 nucleotides: TGTGCCAGCAGTGAACAAGACCGGGGACAAGAGACCCAGTACTTC. Full variable domain (outside the CDR3, taken from reference TRBV2 and TRBJ2-5): EPEVTQTPSHQVTQMGQEVILRCVPISNHLYFYWYRQILGQKVEFLVSFYNNEISEKSEIFDDQFSVERPDGSNFTLKIRSTKLEDSAMYFCASSEQDRGQETQYFGPGTRLLVL.

The gene calls are TRBV27 and TRBJ1-1, with D perhaps matching TRBD1 (6 bases). Deletions cut 2 bases from V and 6 bases from J, with 10 bases between. The CDR3 runs to 13 residues. Germline V gene lookup returns CDR1 MNHEY and CDR2 SMNVEV (reference sequence). In DNA, the CDR3 is TGTGCCAGCAGTTTAAGGGGGGCAGCTGAAGCTTTCTTT. It codes for CASSLRGAAEAFF.

V and J are TRBV7-2 and TRBJ2-7; 9 nucleotides line up with TRBD1. V trimming: 3 bases; J trimming: 6 bases; junction bases outside the gene matches: 6. The CDR3 covers 14 residues. Germline values: CDR1 SGHTA, CDR2 FQGNSA. DNA of the CDR3: TGTGCCAGCAGCTTCCGGGACAGGGCTCGCGAGCAGTACTTC. It is translated as CASSFRDRAREQYF.

This CDR3 reads CASSEAWAGDTQYF. CDR3 coding DNA: TGTGCCAGCAGTGAAGCGTGGGCGGGGGATACGCAGTATTTT. V is TRBV6-1 and J is TRBJ2-3; D may be TRBD2 (6 bases). The germline CDR1 and CDR2 sequences are MNHNS and SASEGT. The CDR3 is made up of 14 amino acids. V shed 0 bases and J shed 6 bases, with 10 bases lying between them.

The V gene is TRBV7-9, the J gene TRBJ1-4; D gene uncertain. Per germline, CDR1 SEHNR and CDR2 FQNEAQ (reference sequence). The CDR3 runs 12 residues. V lost 5 bases and J 4 bases, leaving 5 bases between the germline ends. This CDR3 is CASSISNEKLFF. The CDR3 nucleotides read TGTGCCAGCAGCATCAGTAATGAAAAACTGTTTTTT.

J is TRBJ1-6 and V is TRBV30; 7 bases map to TRBD1. The CDR3 has 14 amino acids. Germline V lookup: CDR1 GTSNPN, CDR2 SVGIG (reference sequence). The ends lost 0 bases at V and 12 bases at J; junction bases unmatched: 8. CDR3 nucleotide sequence: TGTGCCTGGAGTGTAATATCCCCAGGGGGACCCCTCCACTTT. Its protein is CAWSVISPGGPLHF.

V usage is TRBV10-3 and J usage is TRBJ2-3, with TRBD2 matching 7 bases. V shed 2 bases and J 1 base; nucleotides not matched to a gene: 0. CDR3 length: 14 amino acids. Germline CDR1 reads ENHRY; CDR2 reads SYGVKD. CDR3 sequence (DNA): TGTGCCATCAGTGAGACTAGCGGCACAGATACGCAGTATTTT. Encoded protein: CAISETSGTDTQYF.

The chain is built from TRBV30 and TRBJ1-5; D not resolved. Germline CDR1 reads GTSNPN; CDR2 reads SVGIG (reference sequence). Trimming shortened V by 1 base and J by 1 base, and 8 bases separated the two germline ends. The CDR3 covers 14 residues. The CDR3 here is CAWSGLPSNQPQHF. As DNA, the CDR3 is TGTGCCTGGAGTGGACTCCCGAGCAATCAGCCCCAGCATTTT.

The chain couples TRBV5-6 to TRBJ2-5; no firm D call. V gave up 2 bases and J gave up 3 bases, with 8 bases separating them. Germline lookup yields CDR1 SGHDT and CDR2 YYEEEE. This CDR3 is built from 13 residues. The CDR3 protein is CASSFGAKETQYF. The CDR3 DNA follows: TGTGCCAGCAGCTTTGGAGCAAAAGAGACCCAGTACTTC.

The V gene is TRBV19, the J gene TRBJ1-4; a weak D match, TRBD1 (6 bases). Trimming pared 3 bases from V and 4 bases from J, leaving 12 bases between. Looked up from germline, CDR1 is LNHDA and CDR2 is SQIVND (reference sequence). This CDR3 spans 15 amino acids. CDR3 coding DNA: TGTGCCAGTAGTATTATAGGGGGGTATAATGAAAAACTGTTTTTT. Translated, it gives CASSIIGGYNEKLFF.

The J gene is TRBJ2-5, the V gene TRBV7-9; 8 nucleotides line up with TRBD1. Germline V CDR1 and CDR2: SEHNR, FQNEAQ (reference sequence). The CDR3 spans 16 residues. Germline trimming cut 1 base from V and 4 bases from J; bases unmatched to any gene: 8. Written as DNA, the CDR3 is TGTGCCAGCAGCTTAGAAGGCAGGGGGCGCTTAGAGACCCAGTACTTC. Protein: CASSLEGRGRLETQYF.

This rearrangement joins TRBV27 to TRBJ2-1; a possible D gene is TRBD2 (5 bases). CDR1 and CDR2 from the germline V gene are MNHEY and SMNVEV (reference sequence). With 6 bases removed from V and 0 bases from J, the gap between germline ends came to 15 bases. There are 16 residues in the CDR3. The CDR3 region has the DNA TGTGCCAGCAGGATACTGAGGGAGAGCTCCTACAATGAGCAGTTCTTC. Residues: CASRILRESSYNEQFF.

This chain links TRBV6-5 with TRBJ1-2; weak D call: TRBD1 (5 bases). Germline CDR1 is MNHEY and CDR2 is SVGAGI. The CDR3 totals 14 residues. Trimming stripped 3 bases from V and 4 bases from J, with 12 bases between. The CDR3 protein is CASSYDSGVYGYTF. The CDR3, as DNA: TGTGCCAGCAGTTATGACAGCGGAGTCTATGGCTACACCTTC.

V gene TRBV11-3 combines with J gene TRBJ1-1, with 9 bases lining up with TRBD1. The CDR3 is 13 residues long. Per the germline V gene, CDR1 is SGHNT and CDR2 is YENEEA. V trimming: 8 bases; J trimming: 1 base; junction bases outside the gene matches: 2. The CDR3 loop is CASGTGPNTEAFF. The CDR3 DNA follows: TGTGCCAGCGGGACAGGGCCGAACACTGAAGCTTTCTTT.

The rearrangement uses TRBV15 and TRBJ2-3, with 8 bases matching TRBD2. CDR3 size: 16 residues. The trim removed 0 bases at V and 4 bases at J, leaving 6 bases unmatched. Germline V gives CDR1 LNHNV, CDR2 YYDKDF (reference sequence). The CDR3 DNA is TGTGCCACCAGCAGAGATGCGGGAGGACGGGCAGATACGCAGTATTTT. It yields the protein CATSRDAGGRADTQYF.

This rearrangement joins TRBV18 to TRBJ1-1; D is uncertain. Trimming took 3 bases from V and 1 from J, leaving 6 bases between them. Germline CDR1 KGHSH, CDR2 LQKENI. The length of the CDR3 is 13 residues. The CDR3: CASSPWENTEAFF. CDR3 bases: TGTGCCAGCTCACCTTGGGAGAACACTGAAGCTTTCTTT.